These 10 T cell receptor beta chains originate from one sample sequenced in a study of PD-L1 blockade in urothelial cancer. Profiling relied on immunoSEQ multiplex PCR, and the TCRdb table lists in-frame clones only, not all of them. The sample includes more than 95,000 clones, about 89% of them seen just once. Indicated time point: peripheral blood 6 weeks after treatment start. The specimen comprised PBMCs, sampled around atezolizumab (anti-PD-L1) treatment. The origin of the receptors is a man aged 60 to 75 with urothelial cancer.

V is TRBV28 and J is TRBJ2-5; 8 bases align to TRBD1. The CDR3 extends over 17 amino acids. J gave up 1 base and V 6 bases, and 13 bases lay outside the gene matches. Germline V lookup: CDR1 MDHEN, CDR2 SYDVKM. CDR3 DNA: TGTGCCAGCAGCGCTCAGGGGGGACAGGATTTCCAAGAGACCCAGTACTTC. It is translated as CASSAQGGQDFQETQYF.

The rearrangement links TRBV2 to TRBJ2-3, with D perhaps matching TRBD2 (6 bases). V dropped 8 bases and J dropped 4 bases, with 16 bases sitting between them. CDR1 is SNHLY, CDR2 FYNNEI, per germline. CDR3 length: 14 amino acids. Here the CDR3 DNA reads TGTGCCAGCCTTGGGAGGAGTTCCGCAGATACGCAGTATTTT. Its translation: CASLGRSSADTQYF.

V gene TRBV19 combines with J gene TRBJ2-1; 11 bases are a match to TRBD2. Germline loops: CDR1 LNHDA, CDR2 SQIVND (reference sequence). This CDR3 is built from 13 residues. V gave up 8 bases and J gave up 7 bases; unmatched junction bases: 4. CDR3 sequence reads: CASEASGRNEQFF. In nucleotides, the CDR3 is TGTGCCAGTGAGGCTAGCGGGAGGAATGAGCAGTTCTTC. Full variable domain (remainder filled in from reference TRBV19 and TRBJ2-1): DGGITQSPKYLFRKEGQNVTLSCEQNLNHDAMYWYRQDPGQGLRLIYYSQIVNDFQKGDIAEGYSVSREKKESFPLTVTSAQKNPTAFYLCASEASGRNEQFFGPGTRLTVL.

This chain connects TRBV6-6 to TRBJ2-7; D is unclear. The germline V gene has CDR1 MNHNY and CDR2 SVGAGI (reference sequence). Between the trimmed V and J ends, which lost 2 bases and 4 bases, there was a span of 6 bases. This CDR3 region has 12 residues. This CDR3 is CASSYQEYEQYF. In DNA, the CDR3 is TGTGCCAGCAGTTACCAGGAATACGAGCAGTACTTC.

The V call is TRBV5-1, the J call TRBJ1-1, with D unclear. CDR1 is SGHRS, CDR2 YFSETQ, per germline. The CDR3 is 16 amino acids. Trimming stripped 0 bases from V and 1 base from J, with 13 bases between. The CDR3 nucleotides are TGCGCCAGCAGCTTGGATGGGTATCGAGGGAACACTGAAGCTTTCTTT. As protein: CASSLDGYRGNTEAFF.

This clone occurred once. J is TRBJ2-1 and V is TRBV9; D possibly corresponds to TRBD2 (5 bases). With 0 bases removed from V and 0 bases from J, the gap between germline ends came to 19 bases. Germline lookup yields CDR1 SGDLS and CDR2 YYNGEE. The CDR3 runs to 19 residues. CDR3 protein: CASSVGPGSGKSSYNEQFF. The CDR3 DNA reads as TGTGCCAGCAGCGTAGGTCCGGGGAGCGGCAAAAGCTCCTACAATGAGCAGTTCTTC.

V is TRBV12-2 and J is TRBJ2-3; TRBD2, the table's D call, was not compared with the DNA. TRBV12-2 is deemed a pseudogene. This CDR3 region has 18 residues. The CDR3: CASRPREPPKNSSDTQYF. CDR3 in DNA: TGTGCAAGTCGCCCCCGTGAACCGCCGAAAAATAGTTCAGATACGCAGTATTTT.

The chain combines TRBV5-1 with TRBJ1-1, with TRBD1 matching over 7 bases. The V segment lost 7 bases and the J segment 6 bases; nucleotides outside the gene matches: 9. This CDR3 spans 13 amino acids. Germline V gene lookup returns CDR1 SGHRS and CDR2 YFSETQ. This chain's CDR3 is CASQSGGGAEAFF. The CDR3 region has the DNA TGCGCCAGCCAATCCGGAGGGGGCGCTGAAGCTTTCTTT. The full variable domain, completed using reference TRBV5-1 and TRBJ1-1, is KAGVTQTPRYLIKTRGQQVTLSCSPISGHRSVSWYQQTPGQGLQFLFEYFSETQRNKGNFPGRFSGRQFSNSRSEMNVSTLELGDSALYLCASQSGGGAEAFFGQGTRLTVV.

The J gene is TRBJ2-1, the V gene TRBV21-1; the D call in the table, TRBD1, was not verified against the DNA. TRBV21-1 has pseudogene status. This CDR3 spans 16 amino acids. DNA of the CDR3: TGTGCCAGCAGCAAAGCTAGGGACAGTCCATACAATGAGCAGTTCTTC. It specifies CASSKARDSPYNEQFF.

This CDR3 is CARSTRDTSRNGYTF. The DNA for the CDR3 is TGTGCCAGAAGCACCCGGGACACATCAAGGAATGGCTACACCTTC. The rearrangement joins TRBV5-3 to TRBJ1-2; D is perhaps TRBD1 (6 bases). TRBV5-3 qualifies as an ORF whose function is uncertain. The V end lost 4 bases, the J end lost 6 bases, and 19 bases lay between the germline ends. CDR3 length: 15 residues.